These 4 T cell receptor beta chains originate from one sample sequenced in a study of shared clonotypes between healthy human individuals. Naive CD8 populations comprised CD45RO-negative cells positively selected for CCR7, excluding terminally differentiated effector memory CD45RA+ cells. The assay was immunoSEQ multiplex PCR, and TCRdb's table has in-frame clones only and misses some. The sample includes 2 million to 2.5 million clones, about 93% seen only once; the top ten take over 1.5%. Sequencing was carried out using naive CD8+ T cells from PBMCs. The source is a man younger than 30 in good health. Some clones in this sample may be carry-over from other donors' samples.

The CDR3 loop is CASSLAGGEGYTF. The DNA for the CDR3 is TGTGCCAGCAGCTTGGCGGGGGGTGAGGGCTACACCTTC. V is TRBV5-4 and J is TRBJ1-2, with a possible D match to TRBD1 (5 bases). The CDR3 covers 13 residues. V was cut by 0 bases and J by 8 bases, with 11 bases left in between. The germline CDR1 and CDR2 sequences are SGHNT and YYREEE (reference sequence).

This chain connects TRBV4-1 to TRBJ2-5; tentatively, D is TRBD2 (5 bases). The CDR3 contains 12 residues. Germline CDR1 reads MGHRA; CDR2 reads YSYEKL. The V gene lost 4 bases and the J gene lost 7 bases, with 10 bases spanning the gap. In nucleotides, the CDR3 is TGCGCCAGCAGCCCAGATCGGGGGACCCAGTACTTC. Amino acids: CASSPDRGTQYF.

The chain has TRBV6-1 and TRBJ2-1, with 8 bases that match TRBD2. Germline V gene data show CDR1 as MNHNS and CDR2 as SASEGT. V shed 1 base and J 4 bases; nucleotides not matched to a gene: 3. This CDR3 has 15 amino acids. CDR3 in amino acids: CASSEGTSPYNEQFF. For the CDR3, the DNA is TGTGCCAGCAGTGAAGGGACTAGCCCATACAATGAGCAGTTCTTC.

The V gene is TRBV5-4, the J gene TRBJ1-3; D call uncertain. The V gene lost 4 bases and the J gene lost 0 bases, with 11 bases spanning the gap. CDR1 is SGHNT and CDR2 is YYREEE in the germline V gene (reference sequence). The CDR3 sequence is 15 residues long. The DNA of the CDR3 is TGTGCCAGCAGCACTACGGGGAGCTCTGGAAACACCATATATTTT. Translating gives CASSTTGSSGNTIYF.